In its sample, the clone carrying this T cell receptor (beta chain) was seen many times. Antigen specificity is unknown. This sample is drawn from a study of identical twins. Findings and limits, study-wide: Models underestimated TCR alpha sharing (out-of-frame) in monozygotic twins. Weaker excess twin sharing was observed in beta out-of-frame sequences. Where out-of-frame alpha sequences were twin-shared, they showed excess low generation probability.

The CDR3 is made up of 16 amino acids. CDR1 and CDR2 (germline): DFQATT, SNEGSKA (reference sequence). V shed 0 bases and J 8 bases; nucleotides not matched to a gene: 10. cDNA molecules carried unique molecular identifiers, and template switching added a universal primer site. TCRdb re-derived calls from the 5' RACE reads in MiXCR, one entry per CDR3 protein. The sample records 350,000 to 500,000 distinct CDR3 sequences, roughly 20% being singletons. The receptor was derived from a man aged 45-60 years in good health. The chain is built from TRBV20-1 and TRBJ2-1, with 10 nucleotides matching TRBD2. The sequenced sample consisted of naive T cells sorted from blood. The CDR3 sequence is CSARDPASGRVYEQFF. CDR3 sequence (DNA): TGCAGTGCTAGAGATCCTGCTAGCGGGAGAGTGTATGAGCAGTTCTTC.